Below, 18 T cell receptor beta chains from the same sample are listed, as sequenced in a study of T cell responses to AZD1222 COVID-19 vaccine. The protocol was immunoSEQ multiplex PCR, while the TCRdb copy is restricted to in-frame clones and leaves out a portion. This sample carries around 150,000 clones, 92% of them seen once, and the ten largest clones take about 4%. Here the sequenced sample was peripheral blood, taken on day 0 of MenACWY control vaccination. All receptors come from an adult in good health.

J is TRBJ1-3 and V is TRBV19, with D possibly TRBD1 on 5 matching bases. V lost 5 bases to trimming and J lost 1 base, with 12 bases between them. The CDR3 has 15 amino acids. CDR1 and CDR2 from the germline V gene are LNHDA and SQIVND (reference sequence). The CDR3 DNA follows: TGTGCCAGTAGTCACCAGGGTCGGTCTGGAAACACCATATATTTT. It translates to CASSHQGRSGNTIYF.

V and J are TRBV19 and TRBJ1-4; no reliable D call. CDR1 LNHDA and CDR2 SQIVND come from the germline V gene (reference sequence). Trimming shortened V by 3 bases and J by 8 bases, and 13 bases separated the two germline ends. The CDR3 loop spans 14 amino acids. CDR3 nucleotides: TGTGCCAGTAGTATGAACAGCCAGACCGAAAAACTGTTTTTT. Translated: CASSMNSQTEKLFF.

V gene TRBV19 combines with J gene TRBJ1-1; the D is unclear. Germline V CDR1 and CDR2: LNHDA, SQIVND (reference sequence). The CDR3 has 17 amino acids. With 10 bases removed from V and 1 base from J, the gap between germline ends came to 25 bases. CDR3 residues: CATLENPVDTRNTEAFF. The CDR3 DNA reads as TGTGCCACTCTAGAAAACCCGGTAGACACCCGGAACACTGAAGCTTTCTTT.

The J gene is TRBJ2-1, the V gene TRBV7-2; 11 bases agree with TRBD2. Per the germline V gene, CDR1 is SGHTA and CDR2 is FQGNSA. V shed 1 base and J 6 bases; nucleotides not matched to a gene: 8. The CDR3 loop spans 17 amino acids. The CDR3 spells CASSLGAGLAGANEQFF. As DNA, the CDR3 is TGTGCCAGCAGCTTAGGGGCCGGACTAGCGGGCGCCAATGAGCAGTTCTTC.

This clone occurred once. The rearrangement links TRBV9 to TRBJ1-1, with D possibly matching TRBD1 (5 bases). In germline, CDR1 is SGDLS, CDR2 YYNGEE. This CDR3 contains 15 residues. V lost 0 bases and J lost 0, with 9 bases in between. The CDR3 sequence is CASSVDGGMNTEAFF. CDR3 DNA: TGTGCCAGCAGCGTAGATGGGGGGATGAACACTGAAGCTTTCTTT.

This sequence joins TRBV29-1 and TRBJ1-1, with D perhaps TRBD1 (6 bases). Per the germline V gene, CDR1 is SQVTM and CDR2 is ANQGSEA. The V end was cut by 3 bases, the J end by 4 bases, with 9 bases between. This CDR3 region has 12 residues. CDR3 sequence (DNA): TGCAGCGTTGACCAGGGGCCCACTGAAGCTTTCTTT. It codes for CSVDQGPTEAFF.

The chain has TRBV7-9 and TRBJ1-1; no clear D gene. Germline V lookup: CDR1 SEHNR, CDR2 FQNEAQ (reference sequence). The V and J ends lost 1 base and 12 bases respectively, with 9 bases between them. The length of the CDR3 is 11 residues. The CDR3 nucleotides are TGTGCCAGCAGCTTAGTACACAGCACTTTCTTT. Its protein is CASSLVHSTFF.

The chain combines TRBV18 with TRBJ1-1; 11 bases are shared with TRBD1. Germline lookup yields CDR1 KGHSH and CDR2 LQKENI. The CDR3 spans 15 residues. V was pared by 4 bases and J by 4 bases, with 5 bases of the junction left unmatched. As DNA, the CDR3 is TGTGCCAGCTCACTCGGACAGGGGGCGAGCACTGAAGCTTTCTTT. This gives the protein CASSLGQGASTEAFF.

The chain joins TRBV7-9 to TRBJ1-2, with a possible D match to TRBD1 (5 bases). The CDR3 totals 15 residues. V lost 4 bases and J lost 0, with 12 bases in between. Germline CDR1 SEHNR, CDR2 FQNEAQ (reference sequence). The CDR3 region has the DNA TGTGCCAGCAGCTCCCAACTGACAGCTAACTATGGCTACACCTTC. This gives the protein CASSSQLTANYGYTF. The full variable domain, completed using reference TRBV7-9 and TRBJ1-2, is DTGVSQNPRHKITKRGQNVTFRCDPISEHNRLYWYRQTLGQGPEFLTYFQNEAQLEKSRLLSDRFSAERPKGSFSTLEIQRTEQGDSAMYLCASSSQLTANYGYTFGSGTRLTVV.

This clone turned up a few times. The chain carries TRBV10-3 and TRBJ1-3, with 7 bases aligning to TRBD1. V gave up 6 bases and J gave up 0 bases; unmatched junction bases: 8. CDR1 and CDR2 from the germline V gene are ENHRY and SYGVKD. CDR3 length equals 16 residues. The CDR3 spells CAISPQGLYSGNTIYF. CDR3 nucleotide sequence: TGTGCCATCAGCCCACAGGGGCTTTACTCTGGAAACACCATATATTTT.

This clone came up once. The chain uses TRBV4-1 and TRBJ2-1; D is unresolved. This CDR3 is 14 amino acids long. The germline V and J ends were trimmed by 1 base and 0 bases, with 4 bases remaining between them. In germline, CDR1 is MGHRA, CDR2 YSYEKL. This CDR3 is CASSQGSSYNEQFF. The CDR3 coding sequence is TGCGCCAGCAGCCAAGGTAGCTCCTACAATGAGCAGTTCTTC.

This chain connects TRBV5-4 to TRBJ2-1, with 9 bases identical to TRBD2. Trimming at V came to 0 bases and at J to 5 bases, leaving 6 bases not matched to a gene. CDR1 and CDR2 from the germline V gene are SGHNT and YYREEE (reference sequence). The CDR3 is 16 amino acids. The CDR3 DNA reads TGTGCCAGCAGCTTGGGTGCGGGAGGGGATGACAATGAGCAGTTCTTC. It encodes CASSLGAGGDDNEQFF. Using reference TRBV5-4 and TRBJ2-1 for the parts outside the CDR3, the full variable domain is ETGVTQSPTHLIKTRGQQVTLRCSSQSGHNTVSWYQQALGQGPQFIFQYYREEENGRGNFPPRFSGLQFPNYSSELNVNALELDDSALYLCASSLGAGGDDNEQFFGPGTRLTVL.

The J gene is TRBJ1-2, the V gene TRBV14; 7 bases line up with TRBD1. The germline V gene has CDR1 SGHDN and CDR2 FVKESK. The CDR3 contains 14 residues. V dropped 5 bases and J dropped 1; count of bases not matched to a gene: 4. Here the CDR3 reads CASSLGTVNYGYTF. CDR3 DNA: TGTGCCAGCAGCTTGGGGACAGTTAACTATGGCTACACCTTC.

The chain employs TRBV6-5 and TRBJ1-6; D is unclear. CDR3 length: 13 amino acids. The germline CDR1 and CDR2 sequences are MNHEY and SVGAGI. V shed 7 bases and J shed 6 bases, with 10 bases lying between them. CDR3 nucleotide sequence: TGTGCCAGCAAATACGCCGTTAATTCACCCCTCCACTTT. Residues: CASKYAVNSPLHF.

DNA of the CDR3: TGTGCCAGTAGTATAGATCCGAGCAGGAATGAGCAGTTCTTC. It encodes CASSIDPSRNEQFF. The rearrangement links TRBV19 to TRBJ2-1; D gene ambiguous. The CDR3 is made up of 14 amino acids. Trimming took off 0 bases at V and 7 bases at J, with 10 bases between the two ends. In germline, CDR1 is LNHDA, CDR2 SQIVND (reference sequence).

J is TRBJ1-1 and V is TRBV19; 8 nucleotides match TRBD1. The CDR3 runs to 14 residues. In germline, CDR1 is LNHDA, CDR2 SQIVND (reference sequence). V trimming: 7 bases; J trimming: 5 bases; junction bases outside the gene matches: 9. The CDR3 bases are TGTGCCAGTATCAAAATGGACAGGGAGACTGAAGCTTTCTTT. Translation gives CASIKMDRETEAFF.

The genes are TRBV24-1 and TRBJ2-5, with D possibly being TRBD2 (7 bases). Trimming shortened V by 2 bases and J by 5 bases, and 14 bases separated the two germline ends. The CDR3 loop spans 15 amino acids. The germline CDR1 and CDR2 sequences are KGHDR and SFDVKD. Written as DNA, the CDR3 is TGTGCCACCAGTGATTGGGGGGGGGCTGCGGAGACCCAGTACTTC. It is translated as CATSDWGGAAETQYF.

CDR3 nucleotides: TGTGCCAGCAGTGACTTAGCGGGAGGGGGGGAGACCCAGTACTTC. It specifies CASSDLAGGGETQYF. This sequence joins TRBV2 and TRBJ2-5; 11 nucleotides agree with TRBD2. The germline CDR1 and CDR2 sequences are SNHLY and FYNNEI. After removal of 3 bases from V and 5 bases from J, the junction contained 5 bases not matched to a gene. This CDR3 is built from 15 residues.